Listed here is a single T cell receptor (beta chain). Its antigen remains undetermined. Base qualities were left out, and no much larger clone turns up one base away. The sample belongs to a study of T cells in Graves' hyperthyroidism and ophthalmopathy (dated by TCRdb to between 2018 and 2021). Concerning the study at large: Peripheral blood samples were taken at initial diagnosis, before any treatment was given. In addition, the study compared T-cell repertoires in thyroid tissue and in blood from a handful of Graves' hyperthyroidism patients. Whether ophthalmopathy could be predicted prospectively was tested in an independent validation cohort made up of about 18 hyperthyroidism patients plus 17 patients who later progressed to ophthalmopathy. The paper reports TCR Vbeta CDR3 sequencing of over 130 peripheral blood samples: 40 or so ophthalmopathy, under 80 hyperthyroidism and approximately 17 progressor patients. The approximately 90 discovery patients were randomly split 7:3 into training and test sets. To identify TCR V-J signatures that set the groups apart, the researchers used a discovery cohort of about a hundred patients, made up of 40 to 45 with Graves' ophthalmopathy and 57 with stable Graves' hyperthyroidism. Following sampling, methimazole starting at 30 mg daily was given to hyperthyroidism patients, and high-dose intravenous methylprednisolone was given to ophthalmopathy patients. Overall results and qualifications from the work: Most expanded thyroid clonotypes (frequency above 0.001) were also detected in blood, a finding suggesting that blood repertoires may reflect thyroid immune responses. Ophthalmopathy was separated from stable hyperthyroidism by a 13 V-J signature model, with around 90% sensitivity and approximately 81% specificity obtained in cross-validation and 80%/75% obtained in testing. During validation, the model predicted progression to ophthalmopathy a median of roughly six months ahead of onset, with around 71% sensitivity and around 72% specificity. No statistical method was used to fix the sample size in advance, and group allocation was not hidden from the investigators.

In the germline V gene (reference sequence), CDR1 corresponds to SGHNT and CDR2 to YYREEE. A distance of 4 bases separates the germline ends of V and J, which lose 0 bases and 1 base respectively. There are 14 amino acids in the CDR3, from cysteine to phenylalanine inclusive. The sequence is cut down to CDR3 DNA, 42 bases in frame from base 1. Hyperthyroidism patients were aged 18 to 65 years and newly diagnosed, with disease duration of less than 2 months. Patients with uncontrolled infections, other autoimmune diseases, pregnancy or lactation were excluded. Diagnoses were based on clinical symptoms, serum thyroxine and TRAb, thyroid ultrasound and orbital computed tomography. Blood from progressor patients was drawn when they were first diagnosed with hyperthyroidism, before any ophthalmopathy symptoms appeared. PBMCs were isolated from more than 9 ml of fresh peripheral blood by Ficoll-Paque density gradient centrifugation. Progressor patients were first diagnosed with Graves' hyperthyroidism and then developed ophthalmopathy during follow-up. Total RNA was extracted using Trizol reagent, and RNA quality was assessed on an Agilent 2100 Bioanalyzer.

The TCR beta CDR3 regions were amplified from RNA transcripts. The TCR CDR3 was subjected to a first round of RT-PCR using the HTBI primer set and the Qiagen OneStep RT-PCR kit. Libraries were constructed in a second round of multiplex PCR, after which size selection and purification were carried out. Paired-end sequencing of the libraries was performed with 100 bp reads on an Illumina HiSeq2000. As for how the authors treated the data: SOAPnuke was used to process the raw data, throwing out any read that contained adapters or uncalled bases, had a mean Phred below 15, or lacked an exact constant-primer or identifier match. High-quality paired reads were merged with COPE v1.2.5, and unique nucleotide sequences were defined as clonotypes. MiTCR v1.1 was used to align clonotypes to the IMGT TRBV, TRBD and TRBJ reference segments. Analysis was restricted to V-J combinations with a frequency above 0.0001, which covered 99.2% of repertoires. A TCS score was defined as the ratio between F50 (clonal expansion) and ExV (chaos), using BLOSUM62-based TCRdist between CDR3 peptides within each V-J. Welch's t-statistics and random forest reduced around 550 V-J features to roughly 13, which were used in a naive Bayes classifier (R e1071). TCRdb applied fastp at Q25 and MiXCR to the public reads, then kept only in-frame beta chains. Each entry is one CDR3 protein sequence, shown with its most common DNA and genes. The authors' filters were not applied to this entry. Here the sample has fewer than 450,000 distinct CDR3 sequences; approximately 18% occur a single time. The leading ten clones occupy roughly 35% of the sample.

This chain is built from TRBV5-4 and TRBJ2-2; a confident D gene designation cannot be given. This TCR derives from a woman younger than 45 with Graves' hyperthyroidism that later progressed to Graves' ophthalmopathy. The sequencing input was blood. For the CDR3, the sequence is CASSLDVNTGELFF. The sequenced DNA is TGTGCCAGCAGCTTGGATGTGAACACCGGGGAGCTGTTTTTT. The full variable domain, with segments outside the CDR3 supplied by the reference TRBV5-4 and TRBJ2-2 proteins, appears as ETGVTQSPTHLIKTRGQQVTLRCSSQSGHNTVSWYQQALGQGPQFIFQYYREEENGRGNFPPRFSGLQFPNYSSELNVNALELDDSALYLCASSLDVNTGELFFGEGSRLTVL.